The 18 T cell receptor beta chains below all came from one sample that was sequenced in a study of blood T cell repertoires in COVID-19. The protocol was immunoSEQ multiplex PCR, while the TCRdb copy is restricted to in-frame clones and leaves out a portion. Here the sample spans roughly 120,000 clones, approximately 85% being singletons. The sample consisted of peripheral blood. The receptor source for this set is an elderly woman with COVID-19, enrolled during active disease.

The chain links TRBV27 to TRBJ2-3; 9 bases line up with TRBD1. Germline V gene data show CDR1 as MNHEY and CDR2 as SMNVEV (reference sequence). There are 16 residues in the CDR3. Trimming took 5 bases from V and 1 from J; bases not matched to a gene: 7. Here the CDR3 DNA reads TGTGCCAGCAGTCGAAACAGGGGGCGCCGCACAGATACGCAGTATTTT. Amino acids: CASSRNRGRRTDTQYF.

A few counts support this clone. CDR3 sequence: CASSPLTVNTEAFF. In DNA form, the CDR3 reads TGTGCCAGCAGTCCCTTGACAGTGAACACTGAAGCTTTCTTT. This chain connects TRBV28 to TRBJ1-1, with a weak D call TRBD1 (5 bases). CDR1 MDHEN and CDR2 SYDVKM come from the germline V gene. V gave up 5 bases and J gave up 0 bases, with 10 bases separating them. This CDR3 is 14 amino acids long.

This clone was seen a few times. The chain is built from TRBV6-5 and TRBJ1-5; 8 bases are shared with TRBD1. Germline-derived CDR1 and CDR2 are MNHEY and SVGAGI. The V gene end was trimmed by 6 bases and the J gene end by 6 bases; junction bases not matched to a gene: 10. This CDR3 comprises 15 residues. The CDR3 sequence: CASSPSGQGGQPQHF. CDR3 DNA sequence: TGTGCCAGCAGCCCCTCAGGACAGGGCGGTCAGCCCCAGCATTTT.

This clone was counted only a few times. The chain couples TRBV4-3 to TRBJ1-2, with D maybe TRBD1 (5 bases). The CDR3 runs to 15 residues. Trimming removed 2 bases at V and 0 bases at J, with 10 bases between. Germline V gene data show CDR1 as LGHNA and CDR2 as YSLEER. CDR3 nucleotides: TGCGCCAGCAGCCAAATAACAGGAGCTAACTATGGCTACACCTTC. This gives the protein CASSQITGANYGYTF.

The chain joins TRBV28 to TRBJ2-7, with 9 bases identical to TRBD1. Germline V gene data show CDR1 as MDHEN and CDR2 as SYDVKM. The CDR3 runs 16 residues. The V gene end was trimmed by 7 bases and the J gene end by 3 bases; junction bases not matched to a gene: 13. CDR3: CASNLPPGQGIYEQYF. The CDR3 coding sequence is TGTGCCAGCAACCTCCCGCCGGGACAGGGAATCTACGAGCAGTACTTC.

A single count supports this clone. The CDR3 DNA reads as TGTGCCAGCAGGTCGGGGAATCAGCCCCAGCATTTT. It encodes CASRSGNQPQHF. J is TRBJ1-5 and V is TRBV6-5; D unresolved. Germline V lookup: CDR1 MNHEY, CDR2 SVGAGI. Between the trimmed V and J ends, which lost 6 bases and 4 bases, there was a span of 7 bases. CDR3 size: 12 residues.

The CDR3: CASSLGSGSAQETQYF. In DNA form, the CDR3 reads TGTGCCAGCAGCTTAGGTAGCGGGAGTGCGCAAGAGACCCAGTACTTC. The chain recombines TRBV7-9 with TRBJ2-5; TRBD2 aligns across 9 bases. Germline V gene data show CDR1 as SEHNR and CDR2 as FQNEAQ (reference sequence). CDR3 length equals 16 residues. After removal of 1 base from V and 2 bases from J, the junction contained 5 bases not matched to a gene.

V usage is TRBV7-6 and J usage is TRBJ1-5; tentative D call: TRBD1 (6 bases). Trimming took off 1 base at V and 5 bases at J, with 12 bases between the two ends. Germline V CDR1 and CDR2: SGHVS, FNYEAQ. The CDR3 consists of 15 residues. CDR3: CASSLEGGVHQPQHF. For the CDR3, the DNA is TGTGCCAGCAGCTTAGAGGGGGGGGTACATCAGCCCCAGCATTTT.

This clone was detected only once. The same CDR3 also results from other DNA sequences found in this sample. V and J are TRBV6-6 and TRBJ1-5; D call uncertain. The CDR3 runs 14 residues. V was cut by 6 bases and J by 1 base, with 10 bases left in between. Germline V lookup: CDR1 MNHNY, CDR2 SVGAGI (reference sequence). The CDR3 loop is CASSLRESNQPQHF. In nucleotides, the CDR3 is TGTGCCAGCAGCCTGCGGGAAAGCAATCAGCCCCAGCATTTT.

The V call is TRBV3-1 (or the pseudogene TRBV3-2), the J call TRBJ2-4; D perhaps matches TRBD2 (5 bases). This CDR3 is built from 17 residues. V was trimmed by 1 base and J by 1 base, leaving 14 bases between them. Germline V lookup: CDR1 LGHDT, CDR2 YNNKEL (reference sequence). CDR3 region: CASSQVHSSPAKNIQYF. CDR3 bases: TGTGCCAGCAGCCAAGTTCATTCTAGCCCCGCCAAAAACATTCAGTACTTC.

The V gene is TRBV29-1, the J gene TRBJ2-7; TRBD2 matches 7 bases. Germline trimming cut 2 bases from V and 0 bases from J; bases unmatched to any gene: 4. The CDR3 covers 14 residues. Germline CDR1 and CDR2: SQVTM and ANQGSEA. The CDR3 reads CSVERREGSYEQYF. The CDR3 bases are TGCAGCGTTGAACGCAGGGAGGGCTCCTACGAGCAGTACTTC.

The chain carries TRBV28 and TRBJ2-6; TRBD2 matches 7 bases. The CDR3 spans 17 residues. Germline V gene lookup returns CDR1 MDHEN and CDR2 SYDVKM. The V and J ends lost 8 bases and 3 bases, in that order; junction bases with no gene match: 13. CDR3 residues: CASLPREGMYGANVLTF. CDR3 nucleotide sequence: TGTGCCAGCCTCCCGAGGGAGGGGATGTATGGGGCCAACGTCCTGACTTTC.

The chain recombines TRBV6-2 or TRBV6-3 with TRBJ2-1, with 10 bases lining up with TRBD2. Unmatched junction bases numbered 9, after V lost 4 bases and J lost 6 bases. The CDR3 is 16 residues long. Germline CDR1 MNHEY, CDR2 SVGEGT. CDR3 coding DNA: TGTGCCAGCAGTTTGACCGGGACTAGCGTCTCCAATGAGCAGTTCTTC. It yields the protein CASSLTGTSVSNEQFF.

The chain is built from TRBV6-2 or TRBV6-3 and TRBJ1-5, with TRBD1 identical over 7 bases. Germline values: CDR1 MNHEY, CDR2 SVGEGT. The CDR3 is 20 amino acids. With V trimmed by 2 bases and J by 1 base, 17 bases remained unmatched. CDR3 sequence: CASSYTTGAATLGSNQPQHF. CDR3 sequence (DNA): TGTGCCAGCAGTTACACAACAGGGGCCGCCACCCTGGGGAGCAATCAGCCCCAGCATTTT.

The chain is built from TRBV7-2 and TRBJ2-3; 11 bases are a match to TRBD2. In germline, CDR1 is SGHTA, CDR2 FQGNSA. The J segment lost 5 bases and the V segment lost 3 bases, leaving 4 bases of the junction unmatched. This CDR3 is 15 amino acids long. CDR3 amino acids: CASSFSGRAGDTQYF. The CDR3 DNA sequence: TGTGCCAGCAGCTTTAGCGGGAGGGCCGGAGATACGCAGTATTTT. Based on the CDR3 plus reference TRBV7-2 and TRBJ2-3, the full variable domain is GAGVSQSPSNKVTEKGKDVELRCDPISGHTALYWYRQSLGQGLEFLIYFQGNSAPDKSGLPSDRFSAERTGGSVSTLTIQRTQQEDSAVYLCASSFSGRAGDTQYFGPGTRLTVL.

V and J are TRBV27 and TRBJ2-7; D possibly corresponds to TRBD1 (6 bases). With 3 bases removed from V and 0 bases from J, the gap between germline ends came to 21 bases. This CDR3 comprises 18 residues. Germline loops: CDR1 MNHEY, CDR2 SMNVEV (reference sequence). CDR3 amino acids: CASSLEVGQVKSSYEQYF. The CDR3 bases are TGTGCCAGCAGTTTGGAGGTGGGACAAGTGAAGTCCTCCTACGAGCAGTACTTC.

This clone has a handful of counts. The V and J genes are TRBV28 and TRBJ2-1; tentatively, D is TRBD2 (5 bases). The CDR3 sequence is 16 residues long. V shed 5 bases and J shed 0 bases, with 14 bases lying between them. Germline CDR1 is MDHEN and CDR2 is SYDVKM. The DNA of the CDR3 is TGTGCCAGCAGTCCGGGAACGACGGCCTCCTACAATGAGCAGTTCTTC. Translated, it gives CASSPGTTASYNEQFF.

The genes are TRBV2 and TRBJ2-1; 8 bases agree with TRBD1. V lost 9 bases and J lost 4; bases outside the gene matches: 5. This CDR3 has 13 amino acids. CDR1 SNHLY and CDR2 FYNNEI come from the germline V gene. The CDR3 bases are TGTGCCAGTTCGACAGGGGTTTACAATGAGCAGTTCTTC. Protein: CASSTGVYNEQFF.